These T cell receptor beta chains were read from a single sample in a study of control samples from healthy donors and cancer patients. Profiled with immunoSEQ multiplex PCR; TCRdb holds only in-frame clones, not every one. The sample gives about 150,000 clones, 75% to 95% of which show up once; approximately 3% is in the top ten. Specimen: blood. The receptors derive from a man aged 25 to 40 in good health. Both conserved end residues are trimmed from each CDR3. Expanded clones are given a class, and other clones once, few, many or no size at all.

abundance,v_gene,j_gene,len,CDR3aa
NA,TRBV28,TRBJ1-5,10,ASEGANQPQH
few,TRBV29-1,TRBJ2-1,13,SARSTSSSYNEQF
NA,TRBV12-3/TRBV12-4,TRBJ2-5,10,ASSIGGKTQY
NA,TRBV28,TRBJ2-7,10,ASSPNRQGEY
NA,TRBV13,TRBJ1-6,16,ASSLGRGGSSYNSPLH
NA,TRBV12-5,TRBJ2-1,14,ASGLVWQGADDEQF
NA,TRBV28,TRBJ1-1,12,ASSLWGKATEAF
few,TRBV5-4,TRBJ2-1,14,ASSYGITSERNEQF
NA,TRBV9,TRBJ1-1,12,ASSVGTRNTEAF
NA,TRBV29-1,TRBJ1-2,10,SVVRDDYGYT
NA,TRBV5-4,TRBJ1-2,13,AAKGKGLTYGGYT
NA,TRBV7-3,TRBJ2-3,9,ASSLDNTQY